These 19 T cell receptor beta chains share one sample of origin, sequenced in a study of CD8+ T cells in alopecia areata. The sequencing template was cDNA reverse transcribed from extracted RNA. The protocol was immunoSEQ multiplex PCR, while the TCRdb copy is restricted to in-frame clones and leaves out a portion. Singletons are absent from the sample, which has roughly 260,000 clones. Sorting of pooled cutaneous lymph node cells used CD4, CD8alpha, NKG2D, NKG2ACE and other markers. Sequenced sample: CD4+ T cells sorted from a lymph node. Receptors were obtained from a C3H/HeJ mouse with alopecia areata. MHC haplotype here: H2-k.

This clone has only a few counts. These gene names are mouse names. The CDR3 extends 4 residues past the end of the read, so its final part is completed from the germline J gene. V and J are TRBV1 and TRBJ1-1, with 8 bases matching TRBD1. The CDR3 sequence is 15 residues long. Germline CDR1 reads NSQYPW; CDR2 reads LRSPGD (reference sequence). The CDR3: CTCSADPGGATEVFF. The CDR3 bases that were read are TGCACCTGCAGTGCAGATCCAGGGGGCGCGACA.

Comment on this clone: Each gene name is a mouse one. The sequenced fragment ends 4 residues before the CDR3 boundary, so the rest is inferred from the germline J gene. Other DNA sequences in this specimen translate into the identical CDR3. V gene TRBV1 combines with J gene TRBJ2-1, with 11 bases that match TRBD2. Germline assignment: CDR1 NSQYPW and CDR2 LRSPGD (reference sequence). Losses at the gene ends were 3 bases for V and 5 bases for J; bases not matched to a gene: 0. This CDR3 region has 14 residues. The CDR3 spells CTCSAGLGDAEQFF. The DNA read from the CDR3 is TGCACCTGCAGTGCGGGACTGGGGGATGCT.

This clone was picked up many times. Germline and genes: mouse. Here the CDR3 reads CASETGPNSDYTF. CDR3 DNA, as far as it was read: TGTGCCAGCGAGACAGGGCCAAACTCC. The chain combines TRBV13-1 with TRBJ1-2; TRBD1 matches at 7 bases. The missing CDR3 end, 4 residues past where the read stops, is filled in from the germline J gene. Germline CDR1 is NSHNY and CDR2 is SYGAGN. The V segment lost 7 bases and the J segment 0 bases; nucleotides outside the gene matches: 3. The CDR3 covers 13 residues.

This clone was found a few times. Gene labels here are mouse ones. The read terminates 4 residues ahead of where the CDR3 ends, so the germline J gene completes it. The V call is TRBV5, the J call TRBJ2-5, with 8 bases fitting TRBD2. V was pared by 1 base and J by 1 base, with 1 base of the junction left unmatched. Germline CDR1 LGHNA, CDR2 YNLKQL (reference sequence). This CDR3 is built from 15 residues. The sequenced part of the CDR3 DNA is TGTGCCAGCAGCCAAGGCTGGGGGGACCAAGAC. It codes for CASSQGWGDQD. The entire CDR3 is CASSQGWGDQDTQYF.

This clone was seen a few times. Gene names are the mouse ones. Coverage ceases 4 residues before the CDR3 finishes, and the germline J gene fills in the end. The chain links TRBV13-1 to TRBJ2-1; 7 bases match TRBD1. The V segment lost 2 bases and the J segment 4 bases; nucleotides outside the gene matches: 6. The length of the CDR3 is 15 residues. Germline V gene data show CDR1 as NSHNY and CDR2 as SYGAGN. The CDR3 bases that were read are TGTGCCAGCAGTGAAAGGAACAGGGGATATGCT. Its translation is CASSERNRGYA. The full CDR3 reads CASSERNRGYAEQFF.

This clone was counted only a few times. Gene and germline names: mouse. The read gets to within 4 residues of the CDR3 end, and the germline J gene fills in the rest. V usage is TRBV19 and J usage is TRBJ2-3, with a tentative D call TRBD1 (5 bases). Trimming stripped 2 bases from V and 2 bases from J, with 6 bases between. The germline V gene encodes CDR1 FNHDT and CDR2 SITEND (reference sequence). The CDR3 has 13 residues. The CDR3 loop reads CASSMDNAETLYF. The sequenced part of the CDR3 DNA is TGTGCCAGCAGTATGGACAATGCAGAA.

A remark on this clone: The gene names given are mouse names. The read ends 4 residues shy of where the CDR3 ends; the end is completed using the germline J gene. Within the sample, other DNA sequences also encode this same CDR3. The chain recombines TRBV13-3 with TRBJ2-4, with D possibly being TRBD1 (5 bases). CDR3 size: 14 residues. V was cut by 5 bases and J by 0 bases, with 10 bases left in between. Per germline, CDR1 NNHDY and CDR2 SYVADS. CDR3 DNA, as far as it was read: TGTGCCAGCAGCCCCGACAGAAGTCAAAAC. Its translation is CASSPDRSQN. The CDR3 reads in full as CASSPDRSQNTLYF.

This clone appeared a few times. Here the gene names and germline are mouse. The read is 4 residues too short to cover the CDR3 end, so that end is filled in from the germline J gene. The V gene is TRBV1, the J gene TRBJ1-1; D is possibly TRBD1 (5 bases). Germline assignment: CDR1 NSQYPW and CDR2 LRSPGD (reference sequence). Trimming stripped 3 bases from V and 1 base from J, with 9 bases between. There are 14 residues in the CDR3. CDR3 sequence reads: CTCSADSPNTEVFF. Partial CDR3 DNA: TGCACCTGCAGTGCCGACAGTCCGAACACA. The complete variable domain, with remaining parts taken from reference TRBV1 and TRBJ1-1, reads VTLLEQNPRWRLVPRGQAVNLRCILKNSQYPWMSWYQQDLQKQLQWLFTLRSPGDKEVKSLPGADYLATRVTDTELRLQVANMSQGRTLYCTCSADSPNTEVFFGKGTRLTVV.

Worth noting for this clone: Gene names and germline refer to mouse. Coverage ceases 4 residues before the CDR3 finishes, and the germline J gene fills in the end. The V and J genes are TRBV13-1 and TRBJ2-3; D is possibly TRBD1 (6 bases). V lost 3 bases and J 0 bases, leaving 11 bases between the germline ends. This CDR3 comprises 15 residues. CDR1 and CDR2 from the germline V gene are NSHNY and SYGAGN. Incomplete CDR3 DNA: TGTGCCAGCAGTGCTCAGGGGCCTAGTGCAGAA. Amino acid sequence: CASSAQGPSAE. Given in full, the CDR3 is CASSAQGPSAETLYF.

This clone was observed at least ten times. The listed genes are named as in mouse. Sequencing ends 4 residues short of the CDR3 end; the germline J gene provides the rest. The genes are TRBV17 and TRBJ1-2; TRBD1 might be the D (5 bases). Germline-derived CDR1 and CDR2 are MNHDT and YYDKIL. The CDR3 spans 15 residues. Trimming cost V 3 bases and J 2 bases, with 13 bases left between them. The CDR3 sequence is CASSSPRQGNSDYTF. The CDR3 bases that were read are TGTGCTAGCAGTAGTCCGAGGCAGGGCAACTCC. Full variable domain (outside the CDR3, taken from reference TRBV17 and TRBJ1-2): DTTVKQNPRYKLARVGKPVNLICSQTMNHDTMYWYQKKPNQAPKLLLFYYDKILNREADTFEKFQSSRPNNSFCSLYIGSAGLEYSAMYLCASSSPRQGNSDYTFGSGTRLLVI.

Details on this clone: Germline and genes here are mouse. The CDR3 end falls 4 residues outside the read, so it is completed with the germline J gene. The sample holds other DNA sequences that translate to the same CDR3. The chain carries TRBV5 and TRBJ2-7; a possible D gene is TRBD2 (7 bases). V lost 0 bases to trimming and J lost 1 base, with 10 bases between them. The CDR3 has 15 residues. Germline CDR1 and CDR2: LGHNA and YNLKQL (reference sequence). Here the CDR3 reads CASSQEGGLSYEQYF. CDR3 DNA, as far as it was read: TGTGCCAGCAGCCAAGAAGGGGGGCTGTCCTAT.

This clone appeared a few times. Each gene name is a mouse one. The read finishes 4 residues shy of the CDR3 end, and the germline J gene is used to complete it. The chain carries TRBV1 and TRBJ2-3, with a possible D match to TRBD1 (5 bases). The CDR3 loop spans 15 amino acids. V lost 1 base and J lost 3, with 11 bases in between. Germline values: CDR1 NSQYPW, CDR2 LRSPGD (reference sequence). The CDR3: CTCSAARVWAETLYF. The sequenced CDR3 bases are TGCACCTGCAGTGCAGCCAGGGTTTGGGCAGAA. Using reference TRBV1 and TRBJ2-3 for the parts outside the CDR3, the full variable domain is VTLLEQNPRWRLVPRGQAVNLRCILKNSQYPWMSWYQQDLQKQLQWLFTLRSPGDKEVKSLPGADYLATRVTDTELRLQVANMSQGRTLYCTCSAARVWAETLYFGSGTRLTVL.

Turning to this clone: Gene names and germline match the mouse. The missing CDR3 end, 4 residues past where the read stops, is filled in from the germline J gene. The sample has other DNA sequences that encode this CDR3 too. The V call is TRBV13-1, the J call TRBJ2-5; D remains ambiguous. The CDR3 totals 12 residues. Germline V CDR1 and CDR2: NSHNY, SYGAGN. The V and J ends lost 3 bases and 3 bases respectively, with 5 bases between them. CDR3: CASSASQDTQYF. The sequenced part of the CDR3 DNA is TGTGCCAGCAGTGCCTCTCAAGAC.

In this sample, this clone turned up a few times. Here the gene names and germline are mouse. The read terminates 4 residues ahead of where the CDR3 ends, so the germline J gene completes it. The chain links TRBV19 to TRBJ2-2, with 8 bases aligning to TRBD1. CDR3 length equals 13 residues. Germline values: CDR1 FNHDT, CDR2 SITEND (reference sequence). Trimming cost V 3 bases and J 6 bases; bases outside gene matches: 1. CDR3 bases read: TGTGCCAGCAGTAAACAGGGGGCCGGG. It codes for CASSKQGAG. The whole CDR3 region reads CASSKQGAGQLYF. The full variable domain, completed using reference TRBV19 and TRBJ2-2, is GGIITQTPKFLIGQEGQKLTLKCQQNFNHDTMYWYRQDSGKGLRLIYYSITENDLQKGDLSEGYDASREKKSSFSLTVTSAQKNEMAVFLCASSKQGAGQLYFGEGSKLTVL.

Worth noting for this clone: Germline and genes here are mouse. The read finishes 4 residues shy of the CDR3 end, and the germline J gene is used to complete it. This specimen includes other DNA sequences encoding the same CDR3. The chain carries TRBV1 and TRBJ1-2; D unresolved. The V gene's germline CDR1 is NSQYPW and CDR2 LRSPGD (reference sequence). The CDR3 is 15 amino acids. Trimming cost V 0 bases and J 0 bases, with 8 bases left between them. CDR3: CTCSADRTTNSDYTF. CDR3 DNA, as far as it was read: TGCACCTGCAGTGCAGATAGAACAACAAACTCC.

In this sample, this clone turned up a few times. Germline and genes: mouse. The read ends 4 residues shy of where the CDR3 ends; the end is completed using the germline J gene. Within the sample, other DNA sequences also encode this same CDR3. This chain uses TRBV13-1 with TRBJ2-7; 14 bases match TRBD2. The germline V gene has CDR1 NSHNY and CDR2 SYGAGN. This CDR3 is 15 amino acids long. The CDR3: CASSEGLGGRYEQYF. The part of the CDR3 DNA that was read is TGTGCCAGCAGTGAGGGACTGGGGGGGCGTTAT.

Concerning this clone: Germline and genes: mouse. The CDR3 extends 4 residues past the end of the read, so its final part is completed from the germline J gene. The gene calls are TRBV13-1 and TRBJ2-2; the D gene is possibly TRBD1 (6 bases). V dropped 2 bases and J dropped 2 bases, with 10 bases sitting between them. The CDR3 is 15 residues long. The germline gives CDR1 NSHNY, CDR2 SYGAGN. CDR3 region: CASSDRGENTGQLYF. CDR3 DNA (partial): TGTGCCAGCAGTGACAGGGGAGAGAACACCGGG.

This clone has more than one count but fewer than ten. Each gene name is a mouse one. The read halts 4 residues ahead of the CDR3 end, with the missing end drawn from the germline J gene. Other DNA sequences within the sample encode an identical CDR3. The genes are TRBV19 and TRBJ2-7, with 11 nucleotides matching TRBD1. Looked up from germline, CDR1 is FNHDT and CDR2 is SITEND (reference sequence). Trimming took 2 bases from V and 3 from J; bases not matched to a gene: 1. The CDR3 is 14 amino acids. Here the CDR3 reads CASSIGTGGYEQYF. The part of the CDR3 DNA that was read is TGTGCCAGCAGTATCGGGACAGGGGGCTAT.

On this clone: The genes are named according to mouse. The read is 4 residues too short to cover the CDR3 end, so that end is filled in from the germline J gene. This chain links TRBV17 with TRBJ2-4, with D possibly being TRBD1 (6 bases). From germline, CDR1 is MNHDT and CDR2 YYDKIL. This CDR3 region has 14 residues. CDR3: CASSMKRDINTLYF. CDR3 bases read: TGTGCTAGCAGTATGAAACGGGACATAAAC.